This passage covers 19 T cell receptor beta chains from one sample sequenced in a study of shared clonotypes between healthy human individuals. Measured with immunoSEQ multiplex PCR; TCRdb has only the in-frame clones, and not every one. The sample holds about 1 million clones; about 75% are singletons and the top ten take approximately 1.5%. Sample: memory CD4+ T cells sorted from blood. Indicated subset: CD45RA-negative fraction. The receptor set was obtained from a man aged 18 to 29 in good health.

This chain links TRBV10-3 with TRBJ2-2, with D hard to call. CDR1 and CDR2 (germline): ENHRY, SYGVKD. The V and J ends lost 0 bases and 1 base respectively, with 21 bases between them. The CDR3 runs 20 residues. The CDR3 loop reads CAISESKGSLGVWNTGELFF. CDR3 nucleotide sequence: TGTGCCATCAGTGAGTCGAAGGGTAGTCTTGGAGTTTGGAACACCGGGGAGCTGTTTTTT.

In its sample, this clone was seen many times. Other DNA sequences of this sample code for an identical CDR3. The rearrangement links TRBV5-5 to TRBJ1-5; D not resolved. The V gene's germline CDR1 is SGHKS and CDR2 YYEKEE (reference sequence). V lost 1 base and J lost 5, with 7 bases in between. The CDR3 loop spans 13 amino acids. In DNA form, the CDR3 reads TGTGCCAGCAGCTTGCTTTGGGATCAGCCCCAGCATTTT. Translating gives CASSLLWDQPQHF.

The chain uses TRBV20-1 and TRBJ1-2; D not resolved. The CDR3 totals 10 residues. Germline loops: CDR1 DFQATT, CDR2 SNEGSKA (reference sequence). V lost 7 bases and J 6 bases, leaving 9 bases between the germline ends. The CDR3 nucleotides are TGCAGTGTAAGAGGGAATGGCTACACCTTC. It codes for CSVRGNGYTF.

This chain connects TRBV28 to TRBJ1-2; weak D call: TRBD1 (5 bases). This CDR3 comprises 14 residues. CDR1 is MDHEN and CDR2 is SYDVKM in the germline V gene. V lost 6 bases, J lost 2 bases, and 13 bases lay in between. The CDR3 region has the DNA TGTGCCAGCAGCCGGCCCGGGGGGAACTATGGCTACACCTTC. This gives the protein CASSRPGGNYGYTF.

The gene calls are TRBV6-5 and TRBJ2-7; perhaps TRBD2 as D (6 bases). V lost 0 bases to trimming and J lost 6 bases, with 12 bases between them. CDR3 length equals 14 residues. From germline, CDR1 is MNHEY and CDR2 SVGAGI. The CDR3 DNA sequence: TGTGCCAGCAGTTACTCGAGGGACTCTTTCGAGCAGTACTTC. It codes for CASSYSRDSFEQYF.

V is TRBV5-1 and J is TRBJ2-7; 9 bases line up with TRBD1. This CDR3 is 14 amino acids long. Losses at the gene ends were 7 bases for V and 0 bases for J; bases not matched to a gene: 5. Germline V gene sequence: CDR1 SGHRS, CDR2 YFSETQ. The CDR3 region has the DNA TGCGCCAGCCGGCGGGGACAGGGCTCCTACGAGCAGTACTTC. Its protein is CASRRGQGSYEQYF.

This clone was counted between two and nine times. The gene calls are TRBV27 and TRBJ1-6; TRBD1 might be the D (6 bases). Trimming removed 6 bases from V and 6 bases from J, with 15 bases in between. Germline CDR1 is MNHEY and CDR2 is SMNVEV (reference sequence). CDR3 length equals 15 residues. In DNA, the CDR3 is TGTGCCAGCAGCAGACAAGGACAGCTTAATTCACCCCTCCACTTT. Its protein is CASSRQGQLNSPLHF.

The chain has TRBV18 and TRBJ2-2; D is undetermined. CDR3 size: 13 residues. Trimming removed 2 bases at V and 4 bases at J, with 5 bases between. Germline V gene sequence: CDR1 KGHSH, CDR2 LQKENI. The DNA of the CDR3 is TGTGCCAGCTCACCATTAGCCACCGGGGAGCTGTTTTTT. The encoded protein is CASSPLATGELFF.

This clone occurred a few times. This chain links TRBV25-1 with TRBJ1-4; 7 bases line up with TRBD1. The CDR3 totals 16 residues. With 6 bases clipped from V and 5 bases from J, the junction kept 12 bases outside the gene matches. CDR1 and CDR2 from the germline V gene are MGHDK and SYGVNS. The CDR3 here is CASRENRGGFNEKLFF. Here the CDR3 DNA reads TGTGCCAGCAGGGAGAACAGGGGAGGGTTCAATGAAAAACTGTTTTTT.

As regards this clone: This CDR3 is also generated by other DNA sequences in the sample. V gene TRBV19 combines with J gene TRBJ1-4; D remains unclear. CDR3 size: 11 residues. Germline V gives CDR1 LNHDA, CDR2 SQIVND (reference sequence). Trimming took 3 bases from V and 8 from J, leaving 4 bases between them. The CDR3 DNA is TGTGCCAGTAGTATTCGAGAAAAACTGTTTTTT. This gives the protein CASSIREKLFF. The full variable domain, in which reference TRBV19 and TRBJ1-4 provide the parts outside the CDR3, is DGGITQSPKYLFRKEGQNVTLSCEQNLNHDAMYWYRQDPGQGLRLIYYSQIVNDFQKGDIAEGYSVSREKKESFPLTVTSAQKNPTAFYLCASSIREKLFFGSGTQLSVL.

V gene TRBV12-1 combines with J gene TRBJ1-4; whether TRBD1, the table's D call, matches the DNA was not checked. TRBV12-1 is a pseudogene. The CDR3 totals 13 residues. CDR3 coding DNA: TGTGCCAGCAGCCGTAAGGGGGTTCAAAAACTGTTTTTT. Translated, it gives CASSRKGVQKLFF.

The V call is TRBV4-2, the J call TRBJ2-5; 8 bases fit TRBD2. The CDR3 is 16 amino acids. Germline V gene lookup returns CDR1 LGHNA and CDR2 YNFKEQ. Trimming took 0 bases from V and 4 from J; bases not matched to a gene: 7. CDR3 loop: CASSQDGLAGGETQYF. The DNA for the CDR3 is TGTGCCAGCAGCCAAGATGGGCTAGCGGGCGGAGAGACCCAGTACTTC.

The J gene is TRBJ2-7, the V gene TRBV29-1; 13 positions agree with TRBD2. Looked up from germline, CDR1 is SQVTM and CDR2 is ANQGSEA. The CDR3 contains 15 residues. With V trimmed by 1 base and J by 2 bases, 2 bases remained unmatched. The CDR3 spells CSVEGLAGGTYEQYF. In nucleotides, the CDR3 is TGCAGCGTTGAAGGACTAGCGGGAGGTACCTACGAGCAGTACTTC.

This clone was picked up a small number of times. This sequence joins TRBV2 and TRBJ2-7; D is perhaps TRBD1 (6 bases). The germline gives CDR1 SNHLY, CDR2 FYNNEI. The germline V and J ends were trimmed by 4 bases and 0 bases, with 16 bases remaining between them. The CDR3 loop spans 16 amino acids. CDR3 loop: CASSVGGGSSSYEQYF. The CDR3 DNA follows: TGTGCCAGCAGTGTTGGGGGCGGTTCTAGCTCCTACGAGCAGTACTTC. Full variable domain (outside the CDR3, taken from reference TRBV2 and TRBJ2-7): EPEVTQTPSHQVTQMGQEVILRCVPISNHLYFYWYRQILGQKVEFLVSFYNNEISEKSEIFDDQFSVERPDGSNFTLKIRSTKLEDSAMYFCASSVGGGSSSYEQYFGPGTRLTVT.

J is TRBJ2-7 and V is TRBV2, with D unresolved. Trimming left V 1 base short and J 0 bases short, with 7 bases between. The germline V gene encodes CDR1 SNHLY and CDR2 FYNNEI. This CDR3 region has 14 residues. The CDR3 here is CASSEGIVSYEQYF. In DNA form, the CDR3 reads TGTGCCAGCAGTGAAGGTATAGTCTCCTACGAGCAGTACTTC.

J is TRBJ1-1 and V is TRBV10-2; a possible D gene is TRBD1 (5 bases). The CDR3 has 13 residues. The V end was cut by 10 bases, the J end by 1 base, with 13 bases between. Germline V CDR1 and CDR2: WSHSY, SAAADI. CDR3 residues: CATLGTANTEAFF. CDR3 coding DNA: TGCGCCACCCTAGGGACGGCGAACACTGAAGCTTTCTTT.

The chain recombines TRBV18 with TRBJ2-2; no reliable D call. Trimming shortened V by 4 bases and J by 1 base, and 7 bases separated the two germline ends. The length of the CDR3 is 14 residues. The germline CDR1 and CDR2 sequences are KGHSH and LQKENI. The CDR3 sequence is CASSLQENTGELFF. CDR3 coding DNA: TGTGCCAGCTCACTGCAAGAGAACACCGGGGAGCTGTTTTTT.

The genes are TRBV9 and TRBJ1-4; 12 bases are a match to TRBD1. The CDR3 has 16 amino acids. Germline loops: CDR1 SGDLS, CDR2 YYNGEE. The V and J ends lost 9 bases and 7 bases, in that order; junction bases with no gene match: 13. The CDR3 DNA reads TGTGCCACCCCGGGACAGGGGGCGAGCGGACTTGAAAAACTGTTTTTT. Its translation: CATPGQGASGLEKLFF. Full variable domain (outside the CDR3, taken from reference TRBV9 and TRBJ1-4): DSGVTQTPKHLITATGQRVTLRCSPRSGDLSVYWYQQSLDQGLQFLIQYYNGEERAKGNILERFSAQQFPDLHSELNLSSLELGDSALYFCATPGQGASGLEKLFFGSGTQLSVL.

This clone was seen a single time. This chain joins TRBV11-2 and TRBJ2-7, with 7 bases lining up with TRBD2. Germline V gene lookup returns CDR1 SGHAT and CDR2 FQNNGV. Losses at the gene ends were 3 bases for V and 7 bases for J; bases not matched to a gene: 6. The CDR3 runs 13 residues. This CDR3 is CASSFGREGEQYF. DNA for the CDR3: TGTGCCAGCAGCTTTGGGAGGGAAGGGGAGCAGTACTTC.